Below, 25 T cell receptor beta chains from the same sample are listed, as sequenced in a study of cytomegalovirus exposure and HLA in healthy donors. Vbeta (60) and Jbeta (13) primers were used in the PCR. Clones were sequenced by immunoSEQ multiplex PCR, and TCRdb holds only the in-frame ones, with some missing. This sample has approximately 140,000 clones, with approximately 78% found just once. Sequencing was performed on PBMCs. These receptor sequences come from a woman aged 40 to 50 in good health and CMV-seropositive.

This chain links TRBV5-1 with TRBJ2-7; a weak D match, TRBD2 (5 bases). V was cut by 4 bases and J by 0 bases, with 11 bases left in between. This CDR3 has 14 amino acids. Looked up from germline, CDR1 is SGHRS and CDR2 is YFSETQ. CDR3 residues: CASSQDSTSYEQYF. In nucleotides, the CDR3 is TGCGCCAGCAGCCAGGACTCAACCTCCTACGAGCAGTACTTC.

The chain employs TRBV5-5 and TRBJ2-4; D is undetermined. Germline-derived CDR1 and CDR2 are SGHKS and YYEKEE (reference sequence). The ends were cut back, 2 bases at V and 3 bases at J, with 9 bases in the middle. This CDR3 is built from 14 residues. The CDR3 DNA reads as TGTGCCAGCAGCTTTGGGTCGGGCAAAAACATTCAGTACTTC. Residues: CASSFGSGKNIQYF.

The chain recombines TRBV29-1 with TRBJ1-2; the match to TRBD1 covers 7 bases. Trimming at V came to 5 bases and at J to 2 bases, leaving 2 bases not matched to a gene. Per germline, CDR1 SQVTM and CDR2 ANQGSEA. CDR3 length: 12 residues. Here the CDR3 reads CSVRQGNYGYTF. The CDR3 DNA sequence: TGCAGCGTTCGACAGGGCAACTATGGCTACACCTTC.

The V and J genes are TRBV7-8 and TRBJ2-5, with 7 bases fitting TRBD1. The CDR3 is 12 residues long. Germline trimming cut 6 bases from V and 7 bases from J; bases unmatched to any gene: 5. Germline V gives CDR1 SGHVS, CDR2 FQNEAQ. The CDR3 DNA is TGTGCCAGCAGAAGACAGGGAGCGACCCAGTACTTC. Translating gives CASRRQGATQYF. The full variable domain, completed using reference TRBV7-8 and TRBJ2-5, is GAGVSQSPRYKVAKRGQDVALRCDPISGHVSLFWYQQALGQGPEFLTYFQNEAQLDKSGLPSDRFFAERPEGSVSTLKIQRTQQEDSAVYLCASRRQGATQYFGPGTRLLVL.

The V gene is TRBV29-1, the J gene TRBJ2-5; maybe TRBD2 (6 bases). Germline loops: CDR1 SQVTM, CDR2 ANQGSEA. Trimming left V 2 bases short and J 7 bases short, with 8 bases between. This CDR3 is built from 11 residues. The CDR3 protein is CSVEIGGTQYF. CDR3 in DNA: TGCAGCGTTGAAATCGGGGGGACCCAGTACTTC.

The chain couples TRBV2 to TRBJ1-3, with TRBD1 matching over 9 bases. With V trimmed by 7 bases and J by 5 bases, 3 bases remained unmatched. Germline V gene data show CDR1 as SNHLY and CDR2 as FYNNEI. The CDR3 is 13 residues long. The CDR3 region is CASKQGARNTIYF. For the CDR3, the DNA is TGTGCCAGCAAACAGGGGGCCAGAAACACCATATATTTT.

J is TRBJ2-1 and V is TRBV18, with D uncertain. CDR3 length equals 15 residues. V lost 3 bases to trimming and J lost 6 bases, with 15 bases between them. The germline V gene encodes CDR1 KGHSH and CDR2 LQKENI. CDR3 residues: CASSPWVGRFNEQFF. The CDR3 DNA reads TGTGCCAGCTCACCTTGGGTCGGCAGGTTCAATGAGCAGTTCTTC.

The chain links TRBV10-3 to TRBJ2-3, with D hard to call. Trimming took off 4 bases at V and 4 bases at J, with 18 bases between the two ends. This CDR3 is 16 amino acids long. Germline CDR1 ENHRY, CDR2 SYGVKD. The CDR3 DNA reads TGTGCCATCAGTGGGCTGGTCTCTTCTCGCCCAGATACGCAGTATTTT. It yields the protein CAISGLVSSRPDTQYF.

CDR3 amino acids: CASSVQKNTEAFF. CDR3 bases: TGTGCCAGCAGTGTCCAGAAGAACACTGAAGCTTTCTTT. The chain employs TRBV25-1 and TRBJ1-1; D gene uncertain. The CDR3 contains 13 residues. CDR1 is MGHDK and CDR2 is SYGVNS in the germline V gene. Trimming left V 4 bases short and J 1 base short, with 7 bases between.

The CDR3 region has the DNA TGTGCCAGCAGCCCCCTAACAGGGGAATCCTACGAGCAGTACTTC. Its protein is CASSPLTGESYEQYF. This chain uses TRBV11-3 with TRBJ2-7; 7 bases line up with TRBD1. CDR1 is SGHNT, CDR2 YENEEA, per germline. The CDR3 contains 15 residues. V gave up 5 bases and J gave up 1 base; unmatched junction bases: 8.

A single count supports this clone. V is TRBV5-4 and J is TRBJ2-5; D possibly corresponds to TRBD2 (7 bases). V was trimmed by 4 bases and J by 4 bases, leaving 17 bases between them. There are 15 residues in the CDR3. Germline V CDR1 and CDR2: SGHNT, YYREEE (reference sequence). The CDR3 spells CASSNTYGGRETQYF. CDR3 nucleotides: TGTGCCAGCAGCAATACTTACGGGGGGCGAGAGACCCAGTACTTC.

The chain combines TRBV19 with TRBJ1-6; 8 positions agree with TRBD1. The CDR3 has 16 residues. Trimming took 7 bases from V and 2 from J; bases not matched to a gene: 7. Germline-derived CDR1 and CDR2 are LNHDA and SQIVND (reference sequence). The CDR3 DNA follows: TGTGCCAGTACCCGACAGGGGAATACCTATAATTCACCCCTCCACTTT. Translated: CASTRQGNTYNSPLHF. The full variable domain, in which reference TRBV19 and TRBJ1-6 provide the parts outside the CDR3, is DGGITQSPKYLFRKEGQNVTLSCEQNLNHDAMYWYRQDPGQGLRLIYYSQIVNDFQKGDIAEGYSVSREKKESFPLTVTSAQKNPTAFYLCASTRQGNTYNSPLHFGNGTRLTVT.

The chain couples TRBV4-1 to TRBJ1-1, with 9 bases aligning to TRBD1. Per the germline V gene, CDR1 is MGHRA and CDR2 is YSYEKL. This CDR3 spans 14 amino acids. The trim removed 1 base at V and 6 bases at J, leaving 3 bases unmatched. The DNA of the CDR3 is TGCGCCAGCAGCCAAGGGGACAGGGACCCTGAAGCTTTCTTT. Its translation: CASSQGDRDPEAFF.

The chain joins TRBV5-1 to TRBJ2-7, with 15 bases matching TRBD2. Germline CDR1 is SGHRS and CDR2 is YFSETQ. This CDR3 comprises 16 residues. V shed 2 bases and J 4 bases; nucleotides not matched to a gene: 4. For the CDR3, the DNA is TGCGCCAGCAGCTTTGGGACTAGCGGGAGGAATTACGAGCAGTACTTC. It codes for CASSFGTSGRNYEQYF.

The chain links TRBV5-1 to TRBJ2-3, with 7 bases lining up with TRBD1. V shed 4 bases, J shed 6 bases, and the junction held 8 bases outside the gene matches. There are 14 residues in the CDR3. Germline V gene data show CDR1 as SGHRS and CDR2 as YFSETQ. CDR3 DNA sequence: TGCGCCAGCAGCCTCGAGGGGGCTAGTGATACGCAGTATTTT. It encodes CASSLEGASDTQYF.

CDR3 coding DNA: TGTGCCAGCTCACCAAATCTCTCTGGAAACACCATATATTTT. Translating gives CASSPNLSGNTIYF. The chain has TRBV18 and TRBJ1-3; D unclear. From germline, CDR1 is KGHSH and CDR2 LQKENI. The CDR3 runs 14 residues. Deletions cut 2 bases from V and 0 bases from J, with 5 bases between.

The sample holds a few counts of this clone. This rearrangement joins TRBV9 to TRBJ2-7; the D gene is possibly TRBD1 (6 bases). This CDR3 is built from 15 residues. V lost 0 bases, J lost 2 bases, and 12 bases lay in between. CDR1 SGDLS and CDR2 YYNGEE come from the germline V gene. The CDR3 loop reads CASSVAGGGTYEQYF. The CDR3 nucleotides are TGTGCCAGCAGCGTAGCTGGGGGCGGAACCTACGAGCAGTACTTC. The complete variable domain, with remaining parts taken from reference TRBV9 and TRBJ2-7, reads DSGVTQTPKHLITATGQRVTLRCSPRSGDLSVYWYQQSLDQGLQFLIQYYNGEERAKGNILERFSAQQFPDLHSELNLSSLELGDSALYFCASSVAGGGTYEQYFGPGTRLTVT.

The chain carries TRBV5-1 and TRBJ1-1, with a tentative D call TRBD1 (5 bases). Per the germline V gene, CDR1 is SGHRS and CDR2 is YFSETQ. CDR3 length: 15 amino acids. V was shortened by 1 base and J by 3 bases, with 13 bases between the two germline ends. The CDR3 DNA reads TGCGCCAGCAGCTTGAGGGGTTTTTCCGACACTGAAGCTTTCTTT. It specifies CASSLRGFSDTEAFF.

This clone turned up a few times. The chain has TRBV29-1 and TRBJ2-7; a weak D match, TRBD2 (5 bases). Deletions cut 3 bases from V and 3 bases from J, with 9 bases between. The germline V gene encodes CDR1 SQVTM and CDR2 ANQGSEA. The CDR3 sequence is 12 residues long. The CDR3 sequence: CSVDSGNYEQYF. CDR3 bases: TGCAGCGTTGATTCGGGGAACTACGAGCAGTACTTC.

CDR3 DNA: TGTGCCAGCAGGAGCGGACTAGCTAGGGAGACCCAGTACTTC. It translates to CASRSGLARETQYF. The rearrangement uses TRBV7-2 and TRBJ2-5; TRBD2 agrees at 8 bases. Losses at the gene ends were 6 bases for V and 5 bases for J; bases not matched to a gene: 8. The CDR3 covers 14 residues. CDR1 and CDR2 (germline): SGHTA, FQGNSA.

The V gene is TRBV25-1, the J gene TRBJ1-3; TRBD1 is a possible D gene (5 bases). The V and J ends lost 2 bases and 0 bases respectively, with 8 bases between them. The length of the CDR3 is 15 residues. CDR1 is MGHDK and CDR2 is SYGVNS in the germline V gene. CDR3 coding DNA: TGTGCCAGCAGTGAAACAGGTCGCTCTGGAAACACCATATATTTT. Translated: CASSETGRSGNTIYF.

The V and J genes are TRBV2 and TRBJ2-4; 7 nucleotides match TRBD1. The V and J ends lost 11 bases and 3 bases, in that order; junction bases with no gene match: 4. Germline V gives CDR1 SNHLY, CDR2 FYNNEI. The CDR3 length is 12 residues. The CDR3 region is CAGGQSKNIQYF. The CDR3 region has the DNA TGTGCCGGGGGACAGAGCAAAAACATTCAGTACTTC.

CDR3: CASSLGLAVQETQYF. The CDR3 DNA is TGTGCCAGCAGCCTGGGACTAGCGGTCCAAGAGACCCAGTACTTC. V and J are TRBV11-3 and TRBJ2-5; 11 bases are a match to TRBD2. There are 15 residues in the CDR3. With 5 bases clipped from V and 1 base from J, the junction kept 3 bases outside the gene matches. CDR1 is SGHNT, CDR2 YENEEA, per germline.

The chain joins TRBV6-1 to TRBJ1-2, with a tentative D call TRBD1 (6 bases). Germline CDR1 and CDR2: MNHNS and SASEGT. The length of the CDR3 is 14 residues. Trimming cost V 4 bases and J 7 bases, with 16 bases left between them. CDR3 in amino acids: CASSADRWSSGYTF. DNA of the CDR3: TGTGCCAGCAGTGCCGACAGGTGGTCGAGTGGCTACACCTTC.

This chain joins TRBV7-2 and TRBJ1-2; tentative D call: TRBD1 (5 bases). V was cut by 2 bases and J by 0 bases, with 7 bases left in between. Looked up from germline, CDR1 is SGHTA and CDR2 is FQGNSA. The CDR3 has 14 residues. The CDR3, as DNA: TGTGCCAGCAGCTTACAGGGTTCTAACTATGGCTACACCTTC. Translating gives CASSLQGSNYGYTF. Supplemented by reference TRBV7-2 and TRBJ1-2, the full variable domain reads GAGVSQSPSNKVTEKGKDVELRCDPISGHTALYWYRQSLGQGLEFLIYFQGNSAPDKSGLPSDRFSAERTGGSVSTLTIQRTQQEDSAVYLCASSLQGSNYGYTFGSGTRLTVV.